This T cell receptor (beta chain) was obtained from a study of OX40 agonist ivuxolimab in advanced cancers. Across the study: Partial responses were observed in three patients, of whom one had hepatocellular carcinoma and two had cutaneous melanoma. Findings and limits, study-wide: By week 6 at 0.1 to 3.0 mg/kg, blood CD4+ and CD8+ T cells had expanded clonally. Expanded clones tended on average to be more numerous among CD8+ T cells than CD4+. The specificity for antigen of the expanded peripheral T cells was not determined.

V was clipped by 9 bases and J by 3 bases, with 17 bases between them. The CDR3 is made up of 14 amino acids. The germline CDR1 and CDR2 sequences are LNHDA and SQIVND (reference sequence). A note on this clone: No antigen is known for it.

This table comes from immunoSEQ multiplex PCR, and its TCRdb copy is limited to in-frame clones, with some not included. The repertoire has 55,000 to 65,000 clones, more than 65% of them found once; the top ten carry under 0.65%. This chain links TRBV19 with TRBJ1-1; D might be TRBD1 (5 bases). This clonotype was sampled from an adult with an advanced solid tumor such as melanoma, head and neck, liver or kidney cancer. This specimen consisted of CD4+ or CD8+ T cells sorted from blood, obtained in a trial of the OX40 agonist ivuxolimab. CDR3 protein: CASLRLGEDTEAFF. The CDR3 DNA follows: TGTGCCAGCCTTCGGCTGGGGGAGGACACTGAAGCTTTCTTT.